The 3 T cell receptor beta chains in this list originate from one sample, sequenced in a study of neurological immune-mediated disorders. TCRdb fed the 5' RACE reads into MiXCR, producing one record per CDR3 protein. The table records roughly 19,000 distinct CDR3 sequences, approximately 7.8% of them present only once. The specimen was CD8+ T cells from blood. The origin of the receptors is a woman aged 25-40 years with HTLV-1-associated myelopathy (HAM/TSP).

This clonotype was observed at least ten times. The CDR3 spells CSARSQGAYNEQFF. CDR3 DNA: TGCAGTGCTAGGTCGCAGGGGGCCTACAATGAGCAGTTCTTC. This chain uses TRBV20-1 with TRBJ2-1, with 7 positions matching TRBD1. The CDR3 has 14 amino acids. The J segment lost 2 bases and the V segment lost 3 bases, leaving 4 bases of the junction unmatched. The V gene's germline CDR1 is DFQATT and CDR2 SNEGSKA (reference sequence).

This clonotype was recorded many times. The rearrangement links TRBV12-3 or TRBV12-4 to TRBJ1-1; TRBD1 might be the D (6 bases). The CDR3 covers 15 residues. V was trimmed by 5 bases and J by 4 bases, leaving 17 bases between them. The CDR3 reads CASSLWEGERTEAFF. CDR3 DNA: TGTGCCAGCAGTCTCTGGGAGGGGGAGCGCACTGAAGCTTTCTTT.

Ten or more counts support this clonotype. J is TRBJ1-2 and V is TRBV21-1; TRBD1, the table's D call, was not compared with the DNA. TRBV21-1 is tagged as a pseudogene. The CDR3 has 15 amino acids. The CDR3 here is CASSHGQGRNYGYTF. The CDR3 coding sequence is TGTGCCAGCAGCCACGGACAGGGAAGAAACTATGGCTACACCTTC.